The 27 T cell receptor beta chains presented below share a single source sample, sequenced in a study of metastatic and nonmetastatic thyroid tumors. With MiXCR, TCRdb reprocessed the PCR reads. The sample includes fewer than 20,000 clones, under 25% seen only once; the top ten take over 15%. Each patient went into thyroid surgery without having received any treatment. What was sequenced was tumor tissue. Receptor source: a female donor with papillary thyroid cancer or a benign thyroid nodule (not recorded which). Some clones in this sample may be carry-over from other donors' samples.

In this sample, this clone turned up many times. This rearrangement joins TRBV11-2 to TRBJ1-3, with no clear D. This CDR3 is 13 amino acids long. Germline lookup yields CDR1 SGHAT and CDR2 FQNNGV. Deletions cut 2 bases from V and 1 base from J, with 3 bases between. CDR3 nucleotide sequence: TGTGCCAGCAGCTTATGGTCTGGAAACACCATATATTTT. It yields the protein CASSLWSGNTIYF.

This clone was picked up a small number of times. V gene TRBV6-2 or TRBV6-3 combines with J gene TRBJ1-2; the D is unclear. Trimming removed 4 bases from V and 8 bases from J, with 20 bases in between. CDR3 size: 15 residues. Per the germline V gene, CDR1 is MNHEY and CDR2 is SVGEGT. CDR3 in amino acids: CASSSTTDPPGGYTF. The CDR3 DNA reads as TGTGCCAGCAGTTCGACGACGGACCCTCCTGGGGGCTACACCTTC.

V is TRBV4-1 and J is TRBJ1-2; no clear D gene. CDR3 size: 16 residues. The germline V and J ends were trimmed by 0 bases and 4 bases, with 15 bases remaining between them. Germline CDR1 is MGHRA and CDR2 is YSYEKL. The CDR3: CASSQDPTSKAYGYTF. The CDR3 DNA sequence: TGCGCCAGCAGCCAAGATCCGACTAGTAAGGCCTATGGCTACACCTTC.

This clone was counted ten times or more. J is TRBJ1-6 and V is TRBV4-2; D is possibly TRBD1 (6 bases). The CDR3 extends over 17 amino acids. From germline, CDR1 is LGHNA and CDR2 YNFKEQ. V shed 2 bases and J shed 0 bases, with 11 bases lying between them. CDR3 residues: CASSQITGSSYNSPLHF. CDR3 DNA: TGTGCCAGCAGCCAAATCACAGGGAGCTCCTATAATTCACCCCTCCACTTT.

The chain recombines TRBV28 with TRBJ2-7; D perhaps matches TRBD2 (5 bases). Between the trimmed V and J ends, which lost 0 bases and 0 bases, there was a span of 12 bases. The CDR3 totals 16 residues. The V gene's germline CDR1 is MDHEN and CDR2 SYDVKM. The CDR3 sequence: CASSLWGSPGSYEQYF. The CDR3 DNA reads TGTGCCAGCAGTTTATGGGGGAGTCCGGGCTCCTACGAGCAGTACTTC.

J is TRBJ2-7 and V is TRBV7-2; 9 nucleotides line up with TRBD2. J was trimmed by 6 bases and V by 1 base; bases with no gene match: 7. The CDR3 covers 15 residues. CDR1 SGHTA and CDR2 FQGNSA come from the germline V gene. CDR3 sequence: CASSLGASGTVEQYF. In DNA, the CDR3 is TGTGCCAGCAGCTTAGGGGCTAGCGGGACGGTCGAGCAGTACTTC.

In DNA form, the CDR3 reads TGTGCCAGCAGCTTAGCAGGGAGTTCACCCCTCCACTTT. As protein: CASSLAGSSPLHF. This chain uses TRBV7-3 with TRBJ1-6; D might be TRBD1 (5 bases). Trimming stripped 2 bases from V and 9 bases from J, with 8 bases between. There are 13 residues in the CDR3. In germline, CDR1 is SGHTA, CDR2 FQGTGA.

This clone was observed a handful of times. This sequence joins TRBV2 and TRBJ1-6, with D possibly matching TRBD1 (5 bases). This CDR3 is 13 amino acids long. Germline loops: CDR1 SNHLY, CDR2 FYNNEI. V shed 7 bases and J shed 13 bases, with 17 bases lying between them. CDR3 in amino acids: CASTGTALSPLHF. In nucleotides, the CDR3 is TGTGCCAGCACCGGGACGGCATTATCGCCCCTCCACTTT. The entire variable domain, with the rest obtained from reference TRBV2 and TRBJ1-6, is as follows: EPEVTQTPSHQVTQMGQEVILRCVPISNHLYFYWYRQILGQKVEFLVSFYNNEISEKSEIFDDQFSVERPDGSNFTLKIRSTKLEDSAMYFCASTGTALSPLHFGNGTRLTVT.

This clone was found a few times. The chain links TRBV19 to TRBJ1-2; D ambiguous. V was clipped by 3 bases and J by 7 bases, with 9 bases between them. This CDR3 has 12 amino acids. Germline CDR1 reads LNHDA; CDR2 reads SQIVND (reference sequence). CDR3 loop: CASSIVGSGYTF. The CDR3 DNA sequence: TGTGCCAGTAGTATTGTGGGGAGTGGCTACACCTTC.

This clone was counted at least ten times. In DNA form, the CDR3 reads TGTGCCAGCAATGAGCAGGGGGCCTCTCATGAAGCTTTCTTT. Translation gives CASNEQGASHEAFF. V usage is TRBV6-1 and J usage is TRBJ1-1, with TRBD1 matching 8 bases. This CDR3 is 14 amino acids long. Trimming took 7 bases from V and 7 from J; bases not matched to a gene: 11. Germline values: CDR1 MNHNS, CDR2 SASEGT.

This clone was counted at least ten times. CDR3 sequence: CASSQVGRDTSAHNEQFF. The CDR3 bases are TGCGCCAGCAGCCAAGTGGGCCGGGACACTAGCGCCCACAATGAGCAGTTCTTC. The chain recombines TRBV4-1 with TRBJ2-1; D is possibly TRBD2 (7 bases). The CDR3 extends over 18 amino acids. Deletions cut 1 base from V and 5 bases from J, with 21 bases between. CDR1 and CDR2 from the germline V gene are MGHRA and YSYEKL.

This clone was recorded many times. J is TRBJ2-2 and V is TRBV7-2; a possible D gene is TRBD1 (5 bases). In germline, CDR1 is SGHTA, CDR2 FQGNSA. V lost 2 bases, J lost 2 bases, and 9 bases lay in between. The CDR3 spans 15 residues. CDR3 nucleotide sequence: TGTGCCAGCAGCTTAATTAGGGGAAACACCGGGGAGCTGTTTTTT. This sequence encodes CASSLIRGNTGELFF. Combining the CDR3 with reference TRBV7-2 and TRBJ2-2 gives the whole variable domain GAGVSQSPSNKVTEKGKDVELRCDPISGHTALYWYRQSLGQGLEFLIYFQGNSAPDKSGLPSDRFSAERTGGSVSTLTIQRTQQEDSAVYLCASSLIRGNTGELFFGEGSRLTVL.

The chain combines TRBV12-3 or TRBV12-4 with TRBJ2-7; 9 bases line up with TRBD1. The CDR3 extends over 15 amino acids. Trimming at V came to 3 bases and at J to 5 bases, leaving 8 bases not matched to a gene. CDR3 sequence: CASSLDGTGTDEQYF. CDR3 sequence (DNA): TGTGCCAGCAGTTTGGACGGGACAGGGACCGACGAGCAGTACTTC.

In this sample, this clone turned up many times. The chain links TRBV14 to TRBJ1-1; D may be TRBD1 (5 bases). Germline CDR1 SGHDN, CDR2 FVKESK. CDR3 length equals 13 residues. Trimming removed 5 bases at V and 6 bases at J, with 13 bases between. Here the CDR3 reads CASSGVGGAEAFF. The CDR3, as DNA: TGTGCCAGCAGCGGGGTAGGAGGGGCTGAAGCTTTCTTT.

This clone was counted a few times. The V call is TRBV24-1, the J call TRBJ1-1; perhaps TRBD1 as D (5 bases). The CDR3 loop spans 15 amino acids. The germline V and J ends were trimmed by 2 bases and 0 bases, with 9 bases remaining between them. The germline CDR1 and CDR2 sequences are KGHDR and SFDVKD. For the CDR3, the DNA is TGTGCCACCAGTGATTCGACAGCTATGAACACTGAAGCTTTCTTT. The encoded protein is CATSDSTAMNTEAFF.

This clone appeared many times. V gene TRBV20-1 combines with J gene TRBJ2-7; TRBD1 or TRBD2 may be the D gene (5 bases each). CDR1 DFQATT and CDR2 SNEGSKA come from the germline V gene (reference sequence). The CDR3 sequence is 12 residues long. V was shortened by 5 bases and J by 3 bases, with 11 bases between the two germline ends. The CDR3 DNA reads TGCAGTGCTCGGCAGGGAGACTACGAGCAGTACTTC. Translated: CSARQGDYEQYF.

The V call is TRBV7-2, the J call TRBJ2-7, with D unclear. Germline CDR1 is SGHTA and CDR2 is FQGNSA. The V and J ends lost 5 bases and 3 bases respectively, with 11 bases between them. This CDR3 is 13 amino acids long. The CDR3: CASSTLWGYEQYF. As DNA, the CDR3 is TGTGCCAGCAGCACTTTGTGGGGCTACGAGCAGTACTTC.

The rearrangement links TRBV20-1 to TRBJ1-5; tentative D call: TRBD1 (5 bases). The CDR3 has 14 residues. The V end lost 3 bases, the J end lost 0 bases, and 9 bases lay between the germline ends. Germline V gene data show CDR1 as DFQATT and CDR2 as SNEGSKA (reference sequence). The CDR3 DNA follows: TGCAGTGCTAGTAGGGACTATAGCAATCAGCCCCAGCATTTT. Its translation is CSASRDYSNQPQHF.

A few counts support this clone. The chain carries TRBV18 and TRBJ2-3, with D uncertain. The V and J ends lost 2 bases and 2 bases respectively, with 11 bases between them. The CDR3 runs 15 residues. Germline CDR1 KGHSH, CDR2 LQKENI. The CDR3 nucleotides read TGTGCCAGCTCACCAACCCGTAGTATCACAGATACGCAGTATTTT. This gives the protein CASSPTRSITDTQYF.

The table lists this clone with many counts. This chain joins TRBV4-1 and TRBJ2-4; the D is unclear. V was shortened by 0 bases and J by 1 base, with 4 bases between the two germline ends. The CDR3 sequence is 14 residues long. Germline values: CDR1 MGHRA, CDR2 YSYEKL. Here the CDR3 reads CASSQDRAKNIQYF. The CDR3 region has the DNA TGCGCCAGCAGCCAAGATCGCGCCAAAAACATTCAGTACTTC.

The rearrangement joins TRBV7-8 to TRBJ2-7; 12 nucleotides match TRBD2. V was clipped by 6 bases and J by 3 bases; unmatched bases: 3. CDR1 and CDR2 (germline): SGHVS, FQNEAQ. The CDR3 spans 14 residues. The CDR3 nucleotides read TGTGCCAGCAGTGGACTAGCGGGATACTACGAGCAGTACTTC. This gives the protein CASSGLAGYYEQYF.

This clone qualifies as medium-sized (0.01 to 0.1%). The chain employs TRBV28 and TRBJ1-1; the match to TRBD1 covers 8 bases. The germline V gene encodes CDR1 MDHEN and CDR2 SYDVKM. The CDR3 runs to 15 residues. Trimming cost V 4 bases and J 5 bases; bases outside gene matches: 9. This chain's CDR3 is CASSYRGGAGTEAFF. The CDR3 coding sequence is TGTGCCAGCAGTTACAGGGGGGGGGCGGGAACTGAAGCTTTCTTT.

This clone appeared a few times. The CDR3 sequence is CASKLGGSSYNEQFF. In nucleotides, the CDR3 is TGTGCCAGCAAGTTAGGGGGGAGCTCCTACAATGAGCAGTTCTTC. The chain links TRBV28 to TRBJ2-1; perhaps D is TRBD1 or TRBD2 (6 bases each). In germline, CDR1 is MDHEN, CDR2 SYDVKM. This CDR3 has 15 amino acids. V was trimmed by 7 bases and J by 0 bases, leaving 13 bases between them.

This clone was observed a few times. A read error may be the cause here, since a much bigger clone is one base away. The V and J genes are TRBV28 and TRBJ2-1; maybe TRBD2 (5 bases). Germline values: CDR1 MDHEN, CDR2 SYDVKM. With 2 bases removed from V and 0 bases from J, the gap between germline ends came to 14 bases. The length of the CDR3 is 17 residues. The CDR3 DNA is TGTGCCAGCAGTTTAACCCCGAGTGGACTCTCCTACAATGAGCAGTTCTTC. Its protein product is CASSLTPSGLSYNEQFF.

The chain joins TRBV6-2 or TRBV6-3 to TRBJ1-5; unclear D gene. Per germline, CDR1 MNHEY and CDR2 SVGEGT. V shed 2 bases and J shed 15 bases, with 11 bases lying between them. The CDR3 runs to 11 residues. CDR3 loop: CASSYPKGPHF. CDR3 coding DNA: TGTGCCAGCAGTTACCCGAAAGGGCCGCATTTT.

The V call is TRBV9, the J call TRBJ2-1, with 12 positions matching TRBD2. With 0 bases clipped from V and 2 bases from J, the junction kept 9 bases outside the gene matches. CDR3 length: 19 amino acids. Germline V gives CDR1 SGDLS, CDR2 YYNGEE. The DNA of the CDR3 is TGTGCCAGCAGCGTAGGATGGGGGGCTAGCGGGAGGGCCTACAATGAGCAGTTCTTC. Translated, it gives CASSVGWGASGRAYNEQFF.

This clone has only a few counts. The chain joins TRBV6-1 to TRBJ2-7, with D uncertain. The CDR3 runs to 13 residues. Germline V gene lookup returns CDR1 MNHNS and CDR2 SASEGT. V shed 2 bases and J shed 2 bases, with 7 bases lying between them. The CDR3 DNA sequence: TGTGCCAGCAGTGAAAGGCAGACCTACGAGCAGTACTTC. Translating it yields CASSERQTYEQYF.